This T cell receptor beta chain is from a study of T cells after yellow fever vaccination (dated by TCRdb to the late 2010s). In terms of the full investigation: Libraries from fractions with low cell numbers were prepared with the SMART-Seq v4 Ultra Low Input RNA kit. Bulk TCR alpha and beta repertoires were sequenced longitudinally to track T-cell clones before and after primary and booster YFV17D yellow fever vaccination. Two healthy male donors, one aged 18 to 30 and one aged 30 to 39 years, were included in the cohort. Blood samples were taken at several timepoints before and after primary and secondary immunization, and bulk PBMC replicates and cell subsets were isolated.

Sample treatment or condition, as interpreted from the label and publication: live attenuated yellow fever vaccine strain. Two biological replicates of bulk PBMCs were collected at each blood-draw timepoint. PBMCs were isolated from peripheral blood using a standard Ficoll-Paque protocol. TriZol was used to extract RNA from bulk PBMCs, from CD4 and CD8 fractions, and from dextramer-positive and dextramer-negative fractions. TCR cDNA was synthesized by 5'RACE template switching, through which a universal primer site and unique molecular identifiers were introduced. cDNA synthesis was primed from both the TCR alpha and TCR beta constant segments. Library amplification used two PCR steps, and the second PCR step added sample barcodes and sequencing adapters. Sequencing of the libraries was done on either Illumina HiSeq 2500 (2x100 bp) or NovaSeq (2x150 bp). The authors' analysis ran thus. MIGEC was used to demultiplex reads and collapse the reads into UMI consensus sequences, and MiXCR was used for V(D)J alignment. Clonotypes responding to the vaccine were identified with edgeR on replicate PBMC samples, with the criteria of FDR below 0.01 and a log2 fold change above 5 up to day 15. Each bulk clonotype was labeled CD4 or CD8 based on which sequenced repertoire, CD4 or CD8, contained the clonotype at higher abundance. TCRdb reprocessing: public reads trimmed at Q25 with fastp, clones called with MiXCR, in-frame beta chains kept. Each entry is one CDR3 protein sequence, shown with its most common DNA and genes. The authors' filters were not applied to this entry. Within this sample are 450,000 to 550,000 distinct CDR3 sequences, with 19% of them counted one time only. The biggest ten clones account for approximately 14% of the sample.

V is clipped by 8 bases and J by 0 bases, and the sequence between their germline boundaries is 10 bases long. Reading from cysteine to phenylalanine, the CDR3 counts 13 amino acids. Only the CDR3 part of the read is kept: 39 bases, read in frame from the first base. The germline V gene provides CDR1 SNHLY and CDR2 FYNNEI. What the authors observed across the whole study: Because the study included only a couple of donors, the extent to which the findings can be generalized is limited. Compared with the primary T-cell response, the secondary T-cell response was faster but weaker, reaching its peak on day 5 rather than on day 15. Computational filtering was required because FACS-sorted repertoires could contain abundant contaminating clonotypes from the bulk population. After the booster, most clones that had expanded after primary vaccination were detected again (roughly 96% of CD4 and 88% of CD8), suggesting broad maintenance of memory. A small share of clonotypes was detected in both CD4 and CD8 compartments, with the overlap likely arising from convergent recombination.

To note about this clonotype: What this receptor recognizes is not known. No much larger clone exists at a distance of one base, and base qualities are not known.

The sequence was obtained from a man aged 25 to 40 who received the YFV17D yellow fever vaccine. The sample here was PBMCs, taken 15 days after the yellow fever booster vaccination. This receptor chain uses TRBV2 and TRBJ2-5; the D gene assignment is ambiguous. DNA sequence: TGTGCCAGCCTTGTTCGGGACCAAGAGACCCAGTACTTC. This sequence encodes CASLVRDQETQYF.